These 32 T cell receptor beta chains came from one sample sequenced in a study of blood T cell repertoires in COVID-19. The method was immunoSEQ multiplex PCR; TCRdb's version includes in-frame clones alone and lacks a portion of them. The data hold 89,000 or so clones, with 70% to 85% observed a single time. Sequenced sample: peripheral blood. These receptors came from a human donor in a cohort sampled during active COVID-19.

The V gene is TRBV2, the J gene TRBJ1-5; tentative D call: TRBD1 (6 bases). The CDR3 is 14 residues long. With 11 bases removed from V and 2 bases from J, the gap between germline ends came to 16 bases. Per germline, CDR1 SNHLY and CDR2 FYNNEI. In nucleotides, the CDR3 is TGTGCCTCAGCCCAGGGGTACGGCAATCAGCCCCAGCATTTT. It specifies CASAQGYGNQPQHF.

The chain couples TRBV4-1 to TRBJ1-4; 9 bases map to TRBD1. This CDR3 spans 16 amino acids. The ends lost 3 bases at V and 2 bases at J; junction bases unmatched: 4. The germline gives CDR1 MGHRA, CDR2 YSYEKL. The CDR3 here is CASSQPGQGTNEKLFF. The CDR3, as DNA: TGCGCCAGCAGCCAGCCCGGACAGGGGACTAATGAAAAACTGTTTTTT.

The chain has TRBV5-6 and TRBJ1-4, with 7 bases matching TRBD1. J was trimmed by 5 bases and V by 6 bases; bases with no gene match: 7. Germline CDR1 and CDR2: SGHDT and YYEEEE. CDR3 length: 14 residues. The DNA of the CDR3 is TGTGCCAGCACCAGGGGGACAGCCAATGAAAAACTGTTTTTT. It encodes CASTRGTANEKLFF.

This clone was detected once. The chain uses TRBV6-2 or TRBV6-3 and TRBJ1-2; D may be TRBD1 (6 bases). The V end was cut by 4 bases, the J end by 6 bases, with 21 bases between. The germline V gene encodes CDR1 MNHEY and CDR2 SVGEGT. The CDR3 spans 16 residues. CDR3 DNA: TGTGCCAGCAGTTCGTTCGGCGGGGGGCATAGAAATGGCTACACCTTC. Protein product: CASSSFGGGHRNGYTF.

The chain employs TRBV7-6 and TRBJ2-1; the match to TRBD2 covers 13 bases. The CDR3 has 15 residues. V shed 2 bases, J shed 7 bases, and the junction held 2 bases outside the gene matches. The V gene's germline CDR1 is SGHVS and CDR2 FNYEAQ. This chain's CDR3 is CASSLWTSGSNEQFF. CDR3 nucleotide sequence: TGTGCCAGCAGCTTATGGACTAGCGGGAGTAATGAGCAGTTCTTC.

The CDR3 region has the DNA TGTGCCAGCAGCGCGCGGGGGGCAGGGAACTATGGCTACACCTTC. Translating it yields CASSARGAGNYGYTF. The chain is built from TRBV9 and TRBJ1-2; a possible D gene is TRBD1 (6 bases). Germline V gene sequence: CDR1 SGDLS, CDR2 YYNGEE. The CDR3 has 15 residues. Trimming took off 3 bases at V and 2 bases at J, with 14 bases between the two ends.

The genes are TRBV6-2 or TRBV6-3 and TRBJ2-5, with D possibly matching TRBD2 (5 bases). V lost 6 bases, J lost 4 bases, and 15 bases lay in between. Looked up from germline, CDR1 is MNHEY and CDR2 is SVGEGT. The CDR3 runs 14 residues. The CDR3 sequence is CASSLYSSRETQYF. CDR3 in DNA: TGTGCCAGCAGCCTATACTCTAGCAGAGAGACCCAGTACTTC.

The V call is TRBV10-2, the J call TRBJ2-3; no reliable D call. The ends were cut back, 6 bases at V and 1 base at J, with 14 bases in the middle. CDR1 WSHSY and CDR2 SAAADI come from the germline V gene. CDR3 length equals 15 residues. CDR3: CASSNYNLRTDTQYF. In DNA, the CDR3 is TGCGCCAGCAGCAACTACAATCTACGCACAGATACGCAGTATTTT.

The J gene is TRBJ2-7, the V gene TRBV12-3 or TRBV12-4, with no clear D. This CDR3 is built from 13 residues. Trimming pared 3 bases from V and 2 bases from J, leaving 8 bases between. The DNA for the CDR3 is TGTGCCAGCAGTTTGGCCTCTCCCTACGAGCAGTACTTC. Amino acids: CASSLASPYEQYF.

The V call is TRBV4-3, the J call TRBJ1-2; 8 bases map to TRBD1. This CDR3 has 18 residues. With V trimmed by 0 bases and J by 2 bases, 11 bases remained unmatched. The germline gives CDR1 LGHNA, CDR2 YSLEER. CDR3 DNA sequence: TGCGCCAGCAGCCAAGAAGCCGCAGGACAGGGAAGGAACTATGGCTACACCTTC. It yields the protein CASSQEAAGQGRNYGYTF.

The chain couples TRBV10-1 to TRBJ2-7; 10 nucleotides agree with TRBD2. V lost 8 bases and J lost 2; bases outside the gene matches: 12. Germline V gives CDR1 WNHNN, CDR2 SYGVQD (reference sequence). There are 16 residues in the CDR3. The CDR3 sequence: CASSASKREGPYEQYF. The CDR3 region has the DNA TGCGCCAGCTCAGCATCTAAGCGGGAGGGCCCCTACGAGCAGTACTTC.

The chain links TRBV9 to TRBJ1-1, with TRBD1 as a possible D gene (5 bases). V lost 3 bases and J lost 0, with 15 bases in between. Germline CDR1 SGDLS, CDR2 YYNGEE. The CDR3 has 16 residues. This CDR3 reads CASSAGSGGLNTEAFF. The CDR3 DNA reads TGTGCCAGCAGCGCAGGCTCCGGGGGGTTGAACACTGAAGCTTTCTTT.

The V and J genes are TRBV5-4 and TRBJ1-2; D not certain. Germline CDR1 reads SGHNT; CDR2 reads YYREEE (reference sequence). V shed 4 bases and J shed 3 bases, with 10 bases lying between them. The CDR3 consists of 13 residues. The CDR3 loop reads CASSPKEHYGYTF. CDR3 nucleotides: TGTGCCAGCAGCCCCAAAGAGCACTATGGCTACACCTTC.

The rearrangement joins TRBV4-3 to TRBJ2-2, with 8 bases identical to TRBD1. CDR1 and CDR2 from the germline V gene are LGHNA and YSLEER. V was pared by 3 bases and J by 5 bases, with 5 bases of the junction left unmatched. The CDR3 length is 15 residues. The CDR3 spells CASSHYRGETGELFF. CDR3 sequence (DNA): TGCGCCAGCAGCCATTACAGGGGGGAAACCGGGGAGCTGTTTTTT.

The chain carries TRBV9 and TRBJ2-1; D gene unclear. The length of the CDR3 is 14 residues. Germline V gene lookup returns CDR1 SGDLS and CDR2 YYNGEE. Between the trimmed V and J ends, which lost 0 bases and 6 bases, there was a span of 10 bases. The CDR3 sequence: CASSVANRANEQFF. The DNA of the CDR3 is TGTGCCAGCAGCGTAGCGAATAGAGCCAATGAGCAGTTCTTC.

This clone showed up just once. This chain uses TRBV10-3 with TRBJ1-1, with 10 bases aligning to TRBD1. The CDR3 has 13 residues. Germline V lookup: CDR1 ENHRY, CDR2 SYGVKD. The V gene end was trimmed by 8 bases and the J gene end by 3 bases; junction bases not matched to a gene: 3. CDR3 nucleotide sequence: TGTGCCATCGGGACAGGGGAGGACACTGAAGCTTTCTTT. Translating gives CAIGTGEDTEAFF.

The chain combines TRBV29-1 with TRBJ2-7; 8 bases are shared with TRBD1. Trimming at V came to 2 bases and at J to 6 bases, leaving 9 bases not matched to a gene. CDR1 and CDR2 from the germline V gene are SQVTM and ANQGSEA. The CDR3 loop spans 14 amino acids. CDR3 in amino acids: CSVEYGTGNSEQYF. CDR3 nucleotides: TGCAGCGTTGAATATGGGACAGGAAACTCCGAGCAGTACTTC.

The V gene is TRBV9, the J gene TRBJ2-3, with TRBD2 matching 9 bases. This CDR3 comprises 17 residues. With 0 bases clipped from V and 3 bases from J, the junction kept 8 bases outside the gene matches. The germline V gene has CDR1 SGDLS and CDR2 YYNGEE. In nucleotides, the CDR3 is TGTGCCAGCAGCGTAGCCGGGACTAGCCCAGGGACAGATACGCAGTATTTT. Translating it yields CASSVAGTSPGTDTQYF.

V gene TRBV5-4 combines with J gene TRBJ2-7, with a weak D call TRBD2 (6 bases). The germline gives CDR1 SGHNT, CDR2 YYREEE (reference sequence). There are 17 residues in the CDR3. V lost 2 bases, J lost 4 bases, and 22 bases lay in between. The CDR3 sequence: CASSFGLPASAKYEQYF. Here the CDR3 DNA reads TGTGCCAGCAGCTTTGGTCTCCCCGCTAGCGCGAAGTACGAGCAGTACTTC.

The rearrangement uses TRBV27 and TRBJ2-1; possibly TRBD1 for D (5 bases). Per germline, CDR1 MNHEY and CDR2 SMNVEV (reference sequence). Between the trimmed V and J ends, which lost 3 bases and 6 bases, there was a span of 6 bases. The CDR3 runs 12 residues. CDR3 DNA: TGTGCCAGCAGTTTGGGGCGCAATGAGCAGTTCTTC. Protein product: CASSLGRNEQFF.

CDR3 sequence: CATSRDSEETQYF. In nucleotides, the CDR3 is TGTGCCACCAGCAGAGACTCCGAAGAGACCCAGTACTTC. This rearrangement joins TRBV15 to TRBJ2-5; no definite D call. Trimming pared 0 bases from V and 3 bases from J, leaving 5 bases between. Germline V gene sequence: CDR1 LNHNV, CDR2 YYDKDF (reference sequence). CDR3 length: 13 amino acids.

The chain employs TRBV29-1 and TRBJ2-5, with TRBD1 as a possible D gene (6 bases). Germline values: CDR1 SQVTM, CDR2 ANQGSEA. This CDR3 contains 14 residues. Trimming stripped 4 bases from V and 4 bases from J, with 16 bases between. CDR3 loop: CSVAIKQGAETQYF. CDR3 coding DNA: TGCAGCGTTGCTATTAAACAGGGAGCAGAGACCCAGTACTTC.

This clone was found once. The rearrangement uses TRBV5-4 and TRBJ2-5; 8 bases fit TRBD2. Germline CDR1 reads SGHNT; CDR2 reads YYREEE (reference sequence). The CDR3 spans 15 residues. J was trimmed by 5 bases and V by 1 base; bases with no gene match: 7. This CDR3 is CASSLPLAARETQYF. Here the CDR3 DNA reads TGTGCCAGCAGCTTGCCACTAGCGGCCCGGGAGACCCAGTACTTC.

The chain joins TRBV4-3 to TRBJ1-2; 7 bases are shared with TRBD1. Germline-derived CDR1 and CDR2 are LGHNA and YSLEER. V gave up 0 bases and J gave up 8 bases; unmatched junction bases: 15. The CDR3 extends over 17 amino acids. Here the CDR3 reads CASSQDWHPNPTGGYTF. CDR3 coding DNA: TGCGCCAGCAGCCAAGATTGGCACCCTAATCCGACAGGGGGCTACACCTTC.

The chain carries TRBV6-2 or TRBV6-3 and TRBJ2-7; TRBD1 aligns across 8 bases. J lost 0 bases, V lost 6 bases, and 10 bases had no gene match. The germline gives CDR1 MNHEY, CDR2 SVGEGT. This CDR3 has 16 amino acids. The CDR3 loop is CASSGPGQASSYEQYF. DNA of the CDR3: TGTGCCAGCAGCGGTCCGGGACAGGCGAGCTCCTACGAGCAGTACTTC.

This chain connects TRBV9 to TRBJ2-2, with D maybe TRBD1 (6 bases). Germline CDR1 and CDR2: SGDLS and YYNGEE. The CDR3 contains 15 residues. The V end was cut by 3 bases, the J end by 1 base, with 10 bases between. For the CDR3, the DNA is TGTGCCAGCAGCGCAACAGGGAGGAACACCGGGGAGCTGTTTTTT. It translates to CASSATGRNTGELFF.

The chain carries TRBV7-9 and TRBJ1-3, with TRBD1 matching over 9 bases. CDR3 length equals 16 residues. Losses at the gene ends were 8 bases for V and 3 bases for J; bases not matched to a gene: 11. From germline, CDR1 is SEHNR and CDR2 FQNEAQ (reference sequence). The CDR3, as DNA: TGTGCCAGCGGGCCCGCGACAGGGGGTGGTGGAAACACCATATATTTT. Translated, it gives CASGPATGGGGNTIYF.

The V call is TRBV5-4, the J call TRBJ2-5; 10 nucleotides line up with TRBD1. The CDR3 contains 15 residues. The V gene end was trimmed by 0 bases and the J gene end by 4 bases; junction bases not matched to a gene: 3. Germline-derived CDR1 and CDR2 are SGHNT and YYREEE (reference sequence). CDR3 region: CASSLGQGAPETQYF. The DNA of the CDR3 is TGTGCCAGCAGCTTGGGACAGGGGGCTCCAGAGACCCAGTACTTC. Full variable domain (missing parts from reference TRBV5-4 and TRBJ2-5): ETGVTQSPTHLIKTRGQQVTLRCSSQSGHNTVSWYQQALGQGPQFIFQYYREEENGRGNFPPRFSGLQFPNYSSELNVNALELDDSALYLCASSLGQGAPETQYFGPGTRLLVL.

This clone was seen a few times. The chain links TRBV10-3 to TRBJ1-5; 7 bases align to TRBD1. The trim removed 10 bases at V and 6 bases at J, leaving 12 bases unmatched. The CDR3 has 14 residues. Per germline, CDR1 ENHRY and CDR2 SYGVKD. Here the CDR3 DNA reads TGTGCCACCAAGACAGGGAGGTTAGGTCAGCCCCAGCATTTT. Its protein product is CATKTGRLGQPQHF.

V and J are TRBV5-1 and TRBJ2-7, with 12 bases matching TRBD1. The trim removed 1 base at V and 5 bases at J, leaving 4 bases unmatched. The CDR3 loop spans 15 amino acids. Germline CDR1 SGHRS, CDR2 YFSETQ. The CDR3 bases are TGCGCCAGCAGCTTGTGGGGACAGGGGGCAGACGAGCAGTACTTC. Translation gives CASSLWGQGADEQYF.

This chain links TRBV4-1 with TRBJ2-1; 7 bases map to TRBD2. The CDR3 sequence is 14 residues long. Germline-derived CDR1 and CDR2 are MGHRA and YSYEKL. Trimming took 6 bases from V and 7 from J; bases not matched to a gene: 9. DNA for the CDR3: TGCGCCAGCAGGGGGCGGGAGCGCGGAAATGAGCAGTTCTTC. Its translation is CASRGRERGNEQFF.

The rearrangement joins TRBV18 to TRBJ1-4; the D is unclear. Germline lookup yields CDR1 KGHSH and CDR2 LQKENI. Trimming stripped 10 bases from V and 7 bases from J, with 16 bases between. The CDR3 consists of 13 residues. The CDR3 DNA reads TGTGCCACCGCCGCTGGTGGGAGTGAAAAACTGTTTTTT. This gives the protein CATAAGGSEKLFF.